This paragraph reports one TCR beta chain. Its binding antigen is unknown. One base away there is no much larger clone; base qualities are not given. TCRbeta CDR3 regions were amplified from genomic DNA by means of the immunoSEQ Assay, a bias-controlled multiplex PCR. Processing in the source paper ran as follows. The number of nucleated cells in each sample was estimated by amplification of reference gene primers within the assay. Sequence reads were collapsed and filtered to measure the absolute abundance of every unique TCRbeta CDR3 rearrangement. For each sample, productive Simpson clonality was calculated as the square root of Simpson's diversity index across productive rearrangements. The clones in this table, taken by TCRdb from immuneACCESS, are in-frame only. Not every clone is retained; where verified, under half of the shortfall comes from an unresolved V gene, and the cause of the rest is unknown. V and J calls plus clone size are reproduced from that table; the DNA served to infer D and trimming. The sample yields approximately 150,000 clones; 70% to 85% were counted once. Roughly 7.9% of the sample is in the top ten clones.

Collaborating institutions collected whole blood in K2EDTA tubes following their own protocols. For TCRbeta analysis, collaborators shipped samples as frozen whole blood, isolated PBMCs, or DNA extracted from either of those sample types. CDR1 is given as KGHDR and CDR2 as SFDVKD, both from the germline V gene. Trimming removed 5 bases from V and 2 bases from J, leaving 14 bases between the germline ends. The CDR3 spans 15 residues, from the cysteine through the phenylalanine. This entry keeps only the CDR3 DNA: 45 bases, framed from base 1. The data were obtained in a study of blood T cell repertoires in COVID-19 (TCRdb year 2020). Describing the broader study: Collaborator samples came from the United States, Italy and Spain and covered acute and convalescent phases of COVID-19. A de-identified subject ID, COVID-19 status, age in years and sex were almost always included in the sample metadata. A freely available public database, intended as a resource for researchers studying the immune response to SARS-CoV-2, is where the repertoires were released. Subjects who had been exposed to COVID-19, were actively infected with it, or had recovered from it provided the deeply sampled blood TCRbeta repertoires that made up the dataset. The samples were drawn from two sources: the first 160 participants of the ongoing ImmuneRACE study, and fewer than 1,500 subjects contributed by 6 global collaborators. The prospective study material was composed of cDNA or gDNA derived from T cells, B-cell-depleted T cells, or PBMCs. Where available, HLA class I and class II types were taken from metadata supplied by the sample provider and were not determined by assay-based typing.

The study at large found these results: How much clinical and demographic metadata was included differed by source and by participant, and the metadata was provided uncurated.

The sequence joins TRBV24-1 to TRBJ1-1; the D gene is unclear. Sequencing input: peripheral blood. The receptor comes from a woman aged 50 to 65 in a cohort sampled during active or convalescent COVID-19. The nucleotide sequence is given as TGTGCCACCAGTGGGGAGTCCTCGGGTAACACTGAAGCTTTCTTT. This yields the protein CATSGESSGNTEAFF.